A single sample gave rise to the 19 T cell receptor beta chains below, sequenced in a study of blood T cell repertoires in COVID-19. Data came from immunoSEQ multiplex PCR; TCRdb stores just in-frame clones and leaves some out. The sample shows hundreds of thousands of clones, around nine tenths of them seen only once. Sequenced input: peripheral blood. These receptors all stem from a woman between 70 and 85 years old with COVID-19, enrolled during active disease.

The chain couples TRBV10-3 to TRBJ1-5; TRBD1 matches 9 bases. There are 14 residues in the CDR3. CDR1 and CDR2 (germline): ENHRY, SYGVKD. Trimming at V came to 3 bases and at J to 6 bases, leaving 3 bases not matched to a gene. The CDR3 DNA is TGTGCCATCAGTGAACAGGGGGCTCTTCAGCCCCAGCATTTT. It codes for CAISEQGALQPQHF.

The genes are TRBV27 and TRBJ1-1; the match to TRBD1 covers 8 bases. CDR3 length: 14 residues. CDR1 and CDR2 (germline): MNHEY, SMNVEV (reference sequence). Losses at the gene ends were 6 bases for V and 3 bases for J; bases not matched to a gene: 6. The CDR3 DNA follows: TGTGCCAGCAGCCCCAGGGGGCGCGACACTGAAGCTTTCTTT. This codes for CASSPRGRDTEAFF.

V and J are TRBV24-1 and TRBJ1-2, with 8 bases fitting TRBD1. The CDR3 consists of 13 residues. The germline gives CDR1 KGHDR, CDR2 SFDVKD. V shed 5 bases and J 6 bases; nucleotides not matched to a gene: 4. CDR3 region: CATSAQTGDGYTF. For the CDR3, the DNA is TGTGCCACCAGTGCACAGACAGGGGATGGCTACACCTTC.

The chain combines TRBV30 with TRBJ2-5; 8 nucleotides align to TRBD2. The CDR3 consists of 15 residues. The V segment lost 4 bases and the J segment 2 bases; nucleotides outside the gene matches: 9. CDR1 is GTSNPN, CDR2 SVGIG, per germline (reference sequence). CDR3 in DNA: TGTGCCTGGAAACGCACAGGACTAGCTCAAGAGACCCAGTACTTC. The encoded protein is CAWKRTGLAQETQYF.

This CDR3 is CASSLGGARGFGPFF. In DNA form, the CDR3 reads TGTGCCAGCAGCTTGGGTGGGGCGCGGGGGTTTGGACCTTTCTTT. V and J are TRBV5-4 and TRBJ1-1; D is perhaps TRBD1 (5 bases). Germline V gene sequence: CDR1 SGHNT, CDR2 YYREEE (reference sequence). Trimming removed 0 bases at V and 12 bases at J, with 21 bases between. The CDR3 loop spans 15 amino acids.

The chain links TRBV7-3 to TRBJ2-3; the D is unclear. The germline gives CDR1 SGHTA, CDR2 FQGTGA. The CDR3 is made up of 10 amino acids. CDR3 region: CVPVTDTQYF. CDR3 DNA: TGTGTTCCGGTCACAGATACGCAGTATTTT. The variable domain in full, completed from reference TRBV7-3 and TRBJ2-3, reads GAGVSQTPSNKVTEKGKYVELRCDPISGHTALYWYRQSLGQGPEFLIYFQGTGAADDSGLPNDRFFAVRPEGSVSTLKIQRTERGDSAVYLCVPVTDTQYFGPGTRLTVL.

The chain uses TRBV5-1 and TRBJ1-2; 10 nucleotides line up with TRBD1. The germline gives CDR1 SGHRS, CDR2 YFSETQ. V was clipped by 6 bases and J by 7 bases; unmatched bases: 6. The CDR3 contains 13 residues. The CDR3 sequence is CASTGTGDSGYTF. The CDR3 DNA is TGCGCCAGCACCGGGACAGGGGATTCTGGCTACACCTTC.

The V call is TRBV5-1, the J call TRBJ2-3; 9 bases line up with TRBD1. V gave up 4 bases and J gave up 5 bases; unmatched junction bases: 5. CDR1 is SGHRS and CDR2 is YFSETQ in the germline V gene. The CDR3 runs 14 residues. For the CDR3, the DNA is TGCGCCAGCAGCCCTGGGACAGGGAAAGATACGCAGTATTTT. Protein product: CASSPGTGKDTQYF.

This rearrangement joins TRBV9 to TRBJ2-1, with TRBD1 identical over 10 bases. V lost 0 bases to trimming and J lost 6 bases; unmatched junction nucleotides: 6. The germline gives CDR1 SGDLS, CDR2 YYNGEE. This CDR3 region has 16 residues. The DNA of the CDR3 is TGTGCCAGCAGCGTAGGGACAGGGGGAACGGGCAATGAGCAGTTCTTC. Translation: CASSVGTGGTGNEQFF.

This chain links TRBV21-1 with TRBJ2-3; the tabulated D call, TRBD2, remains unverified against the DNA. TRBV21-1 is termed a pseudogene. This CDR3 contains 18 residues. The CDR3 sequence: CASSGPATGGSRTDTQYF. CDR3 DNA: TGTGCCAGCAGCGGGCCTGCAACGGGGGGATCGCGGACAGATACGCAGTATTTT.

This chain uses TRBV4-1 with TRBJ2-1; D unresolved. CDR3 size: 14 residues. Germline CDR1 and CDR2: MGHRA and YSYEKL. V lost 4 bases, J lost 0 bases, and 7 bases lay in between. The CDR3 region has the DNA TGCGCCAGCAGCCTGATCTACTCCTACAATGAGCAGTTCTTC. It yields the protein CASSLIYSYNEQFF.

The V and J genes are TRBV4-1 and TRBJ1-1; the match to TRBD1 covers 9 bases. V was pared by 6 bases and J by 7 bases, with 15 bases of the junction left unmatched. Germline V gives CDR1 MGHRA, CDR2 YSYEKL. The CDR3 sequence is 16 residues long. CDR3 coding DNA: TGCGCCAGCAGGACCGGGACAGGGAACATGTTAAATGAAGCTTTCTTT. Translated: CASRTGTGNMLNEAFF.

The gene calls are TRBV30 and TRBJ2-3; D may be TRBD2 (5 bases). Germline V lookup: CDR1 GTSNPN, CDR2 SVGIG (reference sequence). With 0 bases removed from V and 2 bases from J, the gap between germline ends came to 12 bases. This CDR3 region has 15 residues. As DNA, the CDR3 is TGTGCCTGGAGTGTACTAGGGTTGGACACAGATACGCAGTATTTT. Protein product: CAWSVLGLDTDTQYF.

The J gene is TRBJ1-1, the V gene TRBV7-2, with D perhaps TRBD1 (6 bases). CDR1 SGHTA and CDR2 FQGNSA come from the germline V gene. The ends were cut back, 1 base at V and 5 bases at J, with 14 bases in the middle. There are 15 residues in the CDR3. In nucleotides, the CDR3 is TGTGCCAGCAGCTTAGTTGTGACAGGAAAGACTGAAGCTTTCTTT. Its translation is CASSLVVTGKTEAFF.

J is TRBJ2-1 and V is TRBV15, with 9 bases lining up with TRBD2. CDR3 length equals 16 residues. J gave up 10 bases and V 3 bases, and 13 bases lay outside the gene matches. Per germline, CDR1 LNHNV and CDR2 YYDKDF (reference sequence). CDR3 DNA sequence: TGTGCCACCAGCAGGGGCCAGGGCGGGGGGGCCATCGAGCAGTTCTTC. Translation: CATSRGQGGGAIEQFF.

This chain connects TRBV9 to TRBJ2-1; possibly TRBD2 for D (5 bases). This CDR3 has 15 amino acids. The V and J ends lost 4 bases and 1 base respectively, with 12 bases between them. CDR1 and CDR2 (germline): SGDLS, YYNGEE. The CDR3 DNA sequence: TGTGCCAGCAGCCCCTCTCCGGGGTCCTACAATGAGCAGTTCTTC. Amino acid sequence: CASSPSPGSYNEQFF.

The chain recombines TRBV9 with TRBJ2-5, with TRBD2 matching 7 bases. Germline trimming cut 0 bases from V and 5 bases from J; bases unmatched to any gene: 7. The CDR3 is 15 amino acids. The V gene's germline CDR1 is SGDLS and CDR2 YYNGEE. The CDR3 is CASSVANGGSETQYF. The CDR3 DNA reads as TGTGCCAGCAGCGTAGCAAACGGGGGGTCGGAGACCCAGTACTTC.

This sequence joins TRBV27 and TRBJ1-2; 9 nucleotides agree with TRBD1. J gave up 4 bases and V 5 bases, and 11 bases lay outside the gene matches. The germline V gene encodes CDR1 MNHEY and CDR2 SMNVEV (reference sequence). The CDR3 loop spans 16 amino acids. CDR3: CASSPRGDRVSYGYTF. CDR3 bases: TGTGCCAGCAGTCCCCGGGGGGACAGGGTATCCTATGGCTACACCTTC.

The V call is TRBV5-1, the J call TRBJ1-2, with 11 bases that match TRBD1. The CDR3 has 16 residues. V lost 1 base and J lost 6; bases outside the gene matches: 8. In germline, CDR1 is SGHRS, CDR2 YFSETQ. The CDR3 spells CASSLNGQGARDGYTF. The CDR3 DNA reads TGCGCCAGCAGCTTGAATGGACAGGGGGCGCGGGATGGCTACACCTTC.